This record concerns one T cell receptor beta chain sequence. These data belong to a study of technical replicates of blood from a few donors. TCRdb keeps only in-frame clones here, not all; method: immunoSEQ multiplex PCR. The sample lists about 75,000 clones, approximately 97% occurring once. Per germline, CDR1 SGDLS and CDR2 YYNGEE. The V end lost 3 bases, the J end lost 0 bases, and 7 bases lay between the germline ends. The CDR3 runs 14 residues. The receptor was derived from a human donor in good health. V is TRBV9 and J is TRBJ1-3; D not resolved. Sequenced: T cells isolated from PBMCs. DNA for the CDR3: TGTGCCAGCAGCGGATACACCTCTGGAAACACCATATATTTT. It is translated as CASSGYTSGNTIYF.